Listed here are 23 T cell receptor beta chains from one sample, sequenced in a study of T cells in Graves' hyperthyroidism and ophthalmopathy. RNA transcripts served as the template for amplifying TCR beta CDR3 regions. During a first-round RT-PCR of the TCR CDR3, the HTBI primer set was used. TCRdb itself ran the multiplex PCR reads through MiXCR, one entry per CDR3 protein. Found here are more than 300,000 distinct CDR3 sequences, around 14% of them singletons; the top ten hold 9.2%. The sequencing input was blood. These receptors came from a woman under 30 with Graves' hyperthyroidism.

This chain joins TRBV4-1 and TRBJ2-7, with 10 bases lining up with TRBD1. Trimming at V came to 0 bases and at J to 4 bases, leaving 6 bases not matched to a gene. The CDR3 totals 16 residues. In germline, CDR1 is MGHRA, CDR2 YSYEKL. CDR3 nucleotides: TGCGCCAGCAGCCAAGACCCGACAGGGGGCCCATACGAGCAGTACTTC. It translates to CASSQDPTGGPYEQYF.

This clonotype was counted only a few times. The chain couples TRBV7-9 to TRBJ1-5; D call uncertain. Germline assignment: CDR1 SEHNR and CDR2 FQNEAQ (reference sequence). Trimming shortened V by 8 bases and J by 0 bases, and 23 bases separated the two germline ends. The CDR3 is made up of 18 amino acids. The CDR3, as DNA: TGTGCCAGCTCACTTTATGCCAGCGATACCTATAGCAATCAGCCCCAGCATTTT. The encoded protein is CASSLYASDTYSNQPQHF.

This clonotype was counted at least ten times. V and J are TRBV5-1 and TRBJ1-1; the match to TRBD1 covers 7 bases. This CDR3 comprises 15 residues. Germline lookup yields CDR1 SGHRS and CDR2 YFSETQ. V trimming: 4 bases; J trimming: 2 bases; junction bases outside the gene matches: 8. CDR3 bases: TGCGCCAGCAGCAACGCCGGGACAGCAAACACTGAAGCTTTCTTT. Its protein product is CASSNAGTANTEAFF.

This clonotype was counted a few times. This chain's CDR3 is CASSVIDPPDTQYF. CDR3 sequence (DNA): TGTGCCAGCAGCGTAATTGACCCCCCAGATACGCAGTATTTT. The chain joins TRBV9 to TRBJ2-3; D is unclear. The ends were cut back, 1 base at V and 4 bases at J, with 10 bases in the middle. The CDR3 spans 14 residues. Germline V gene data show CDR1 as SGDLS and CDR2 as YYNGEE.

This clonotype was recorded at least ten times. The V call is TRBV6-1, the J call TRBJ1-1, with 7 bases matching TRBD1. The CDR3 runs 17 residues. J gave up 0 bases and V 5 bases, and 12 bases lay outside the gene matches. Per the germline V gene, CDR1 is MNHNS and CDR2 is SASEGT. This CDR3 is CASSRTGDRRMNTEAFF. The CDR3 DNA reads as TGTGCCAGCAGTCGAACAGGGGATAGGAGGATGAACACTGAAGCTTTCTTT.

This clonotype was counted many times. V and J are TRBV11-1 and TRBJ2-5; 12 bases map to TRBD2. The J segment lost 0 bases and the V segment lost 5 bases, leaving 7 bases of the junction unmatched. Germline lookup yields CDR1 SGHAT and CDR2 FQDESV (reference sequence). The CDR3 is 17 residues long. The CDR3 DNA reads TGTGCCAGCAGCCCGGGACTAGCGGGCTTGTACCAAGAGACCCAGTACTTC. This codes for CASSPGLAGLYQETQYF.

This clonotype appeared a few times. The chain combines TRBV7-9 with TRBJ2-5; 9 bases are shared with TRBD1. J gave up 5 bases and V 4 bases, and 11 bases lay outside the gene matches. In germline, CDR1 is SEHNR, CDR2 FQNEAQ (reference sequence). This CDR3 is built from 16 residues. CDR3: CASSSQDRGGSETQYF. In nucleotides, the CDR3 is TGTGCCAGCAGCTCCCAGGACAGGGGAGGGTCTGAGACCCAGTACTTC.

In this sample, this clonotype turned up many times. V gene TRBV2 combines with J gene TRBJ1-5; tentatively, D is TRBD1 (5 bases). V gave up 3 bases and J gave up 1 base, with 10 bases separating them. From germline, CDR1 is SNHLY and CDR2 FYNNEI. CDR3 length equals 15 residues. CDR3 sequence: CASSDKGLSNQPQHF. The CDR3 nucleotides read TGTGCCAGCAGTGATAAGGGGCTAAGCAATCAGCCCCAGCATTTT.

Of note for this clonotype: A much more abundant neighbour one base away suggests this may be a read error. The chain combines TRBV29-1 with TRBJ1-4; a weak D match, TRBD1 (6 bases). Per the germline V gene, CDR1 is SQVTM and CDR2 is ANQGSEA. CDR3 size: 16 residues. CDR3 loop: CGVALPQGGLNEKLFF. In DNA form, the CDR3 reads TGCGGCGTTGCACTCCCACAGGGCGGACTTAATGAAAAACTGTTTTTT.

V usage is TRBV12-3 or TRBV12-4 and J usage is TRBJ2-7; 8 bases match TRBD2. The CDR3 has 15 amino acids. V was clipped by 3 bases and J by 1 base; unmatched bases: 5. The CDR3 spells CASSFPGGASYEQYF. The CDR3 coding sequence is TGTGCCAGCAGTTTCCCGGGGGGGGCATCCTACGAGCAGTACTTC.

The chain is built from TRBV5-4 and TRBJ2-5; TRBD1 is a possible D gene (5 bases). Germline loops: CDR1 SGHNT, CDR2 YYREEE (reference sequence). CDR3 length: 15 amino acids. V dropped 0 bases and J dropped 5 bases, with 14 bases sitting between them. The CDR3 DNA reads TGTGCCAGCAGCTTGGGGTCTGCTGGGGCTGAGACCCAGTACTTC. Translating gives CASSLGSAGAETQYF. Using reference TRBV5-4 and TRBJ2-5 for the parts outside the CDR3, the full variable domain is ETGVTQSPTHLIKTRGQQVTLRCSSQSGHNTVSWYQQALGQGPQFIFQYYREEENGRGNFPPRFSGLQFPNYSSELNVNALELDDSALYLCASSLGSAGAETQYFGPGTRLLVL.

The chain recombines TRBV24-1 with TRBJ2-7; tentatively, D is TRBD1 (5 bases). The CDR3 sequence is 16 residues long. Trimming shortened V by 3 bases and J by 7 bases, and 21 bases separated the two germline ends. Germline V lookup: CDR1 KGHDR, CDR2 SFDVKD. The CDR3 region has the DNA TGTGCCACCAGTGATGCGACAGAACGATCCACTTCGGAGCAGTACTTC. It translates to CATSDATERSTSEQYF.

This clonotype was seen at least ten times. This chain joins TRBV13 and TRBJ1-1; tentative D call: TRBD1 (5 bases). Trimming took 5 bases from V and 1 from J, leaving 26 bases between them. Per the germline V gene, CDR1 is PRHDT and CDR2 is FYEKMQ (reference sequence). The CDR3 is 19 residues long. For the CDR3, the DNA is TGTGCCAGCAGCCCTTGGGGAAAGACGCGAATAGGGGAGAACACTGAAGCTTTCTTT. Its translation is CASSPWGKTRIGENTEAFF.

For the CDR3, the DNA is TGTGCCAGCAGCTTGGGGACGGGGGGGCCGGCTAACTATGGCTACACCTTC. It yields the protein CASSLGTGGPANYGYTF. The chain recombines TRBV5-8 with TRBJ1-2, with a weak D call TRBD1 (6 bases). Germline V CDR1 and CDR2: SGHTS, YDEGEE. The V gene lost 0 bases and the J gene lost 0 bases, with 15 bases spanning the gap. This CDR3 has 17 amino acids.

There are many counts of this clonotype. The chain has TRBV28 and TRBJ2-5; D is unclear. The CDR3 runs 14 residues. CDR1 MDHEN and CDR2 SYDVKM come from the germline V gene. V lost 3 bases to trimming and J lost 5 bases, with 13 bases between them. The CDR3 DNA reads as TGTGCCAGCAGTTTTAGGACCGTTAGGGAGACCCAGTACTTC. This gives the protein CASSFRTVRETQYF.

For this clonotype: Since a much larger clone is just one base distant, this may be a read error. V gene TRBV6-4 combines with J gene TRBJ2-5; D is possibly TRBD1 (5 bases). The germline CDR1 and CDR2 sequences are MRHNA and SNTAGT. The germline V and J ends were trimmed by 6 bases and 2 bases, with 19 bases remaining between them. This CDR3 spans 16 amino acids. The CDR3 nucleotides read TGTGCCAGCAGCCCTCGACCAGGACACTTTCAAGAGACCCAGTACTTC. Translated, it gives CASSPRPGHFQETQYF.

In its sample, this clonotype was seen many times. The gene calls are TRBV6-1 and TRBJ2-2; 8 bases align to TRBD2. In germline, CDR1 is MNHNS, CDR2 SASEGT. Unmatched junction bases numbered 3, after V lost 1 base and J lost 2 bases. The CDR3 sequence is 16 residues long. CDR3 coding DNA: TGTGCCAGCAGTGAAGAGACTAGCGATAACACCGGGGAGCTGTTTTTT. It specifies CASSEETSDNTGELFF.

This clonotype was seen ten or more times. This chain joins TRBV7-8 and TRBJ1-1; 8 bases fit TRBD1. After removal of 5 bases from V and 3 bases from J, the junction contained 5 bases not matched to a gene. This CDR3 is built from 14 residues. Germline assignment: CDR1 SGHVS and CDR2 FQNEAQ. The CDR3: CASSTGGVDTEAFF. The CDR3 nucleotides are TGTGCCAGCAGCACAGGGGGGGTGGACACTGAAGCTTTCTTT.

To note about this clonotype: With a much larger clone just one base away, this may be a read error. The chain links TRBV3-1 to TRBJ2-2, with a possible D match to TRBD2 (6 bases). The germline gives CDR1 LGHDT, CDR2 YNNKEL (reference sequence). The CDR3 has 16 amino acids. CDR3 sequence: CASGSTRTGLAGGLFF. DNA for the CDR3: TGTGCCAGCGGCTCTACGAGGACGGGATTAGCCGGGGGGCTGTTTTTT.

This clonotype appeared many times. The chain couples TRBV6-1 to TRBJ1-5; D perhaps matches TRBD1 (6 bases). Trimming took off 3 bases at V and 2 bases at J, with 17 bases between the two ends. There are 17 residues in the CDR3. Germline V lookup: CDR1 MNHNS, CDR2 SASEGT. CDR3 bases: TGTGCCAGCAGTGAGCGCCCGGCAGGGGACGGCAATCAGCCCCAGCATTTT. Translation: CASSERPAGDGNQPQHF.

This clonotype was counted at least ten times. The chain recombines TRBV6-1 with TRBJ1-1, with 8 bases that match TRBD1. The CDR3 length is 17 residues. Trimming cost V 3 bases and J 2 bases; bases outside gene matches: 11. Germline V gene data show CDR1 as MNHNS and CDR2 as SASEGT. In DNA form, the CDR3 reads TGTGCCAGCAGTGACGGCCCCGACAGGGGAGGTAACACTGAAGCTTTCTTT. It specifies CASSDGPDRGGNTEAFF.

Comments on this clonotype: At one of its ends the junction is not consistent with the germline gene, which may arise from a read error. V usage is TRBV5-8 and J usage is TRBJ1-1; 7 nucleotides align to TRBD1. The CDR3 length is 17 residues. The germline V gene has CDR1 SGHTS and CDR2 YDEGEE. The CDR3, as DNA: TGCGCCAGCACCCAATATCAACGGACAGGAATGAACACTGAAGCTTTCTTT. This sequence encodes CASTQYQRTGMNTEAFF.

The CDR3 coding sequence is TGTGCCAGCAGCGAGGCTAGCGGCACAGATACGCAGTATTTT. Translated, it gives CASSEASGTDTQYF. V and J are TRBV9 and TRBJ2-3, with a tentative D call TRBD2 (6 bases). Germline V gene lookup returns CDR1 SGDLS and CDR2 YYNGEE. With 3 bases removed from V and 1 base from J, the gap between germline ends came to 9 bases. The CDR3 extends over 14 amino acids.